The clone carrying this T cell receptor (beta chain) was picked up many times. The antigen is undetermined. This record belongs to a study of T cells in localized non-small cell lung cancer. Whole-study results and caveats: Longer overall survival was linked to higher blood T cell density. Uninvolved adjacent lung showed peak T cell clonality, exceeding tumor. In adjacent lung appeared a median approximately 57 of the top 100 tumor clones. Sequencing was restricted to one tumor region; therefore, heterogeneity remains possible.

Germline V gene lookup returns CDR1 MNHGY and CDR2 SAAAGT. V trimming: 0 bases; J trimming: 4 bases; junction bases outside the gene matches: 2. The CDR3 spans 15 residues. The table came from immunoSEQ multiplex PCR; TCRdb's copy has only in-frame clones and leaves some out. The sample includes 7,000 to 8,500 clones, under 25% of them seen just once. The specimen comprised lung tumor tissue, sampled before any cancer treatment. The sequence came from a man aged 35 to 69 with stage III squamous cell lung carcinoma. The J gene is TRBJ2-2, the V gene TRBV6-8, with 7 bases fitting TRBD2. The CDR3 loop is CASSYSSSGTGELFF. In DNA, the CDR3 is TGTGCCAGCAGTTACTCGTCTAGCGGCACCGGGGAGCTGTTTTTT.